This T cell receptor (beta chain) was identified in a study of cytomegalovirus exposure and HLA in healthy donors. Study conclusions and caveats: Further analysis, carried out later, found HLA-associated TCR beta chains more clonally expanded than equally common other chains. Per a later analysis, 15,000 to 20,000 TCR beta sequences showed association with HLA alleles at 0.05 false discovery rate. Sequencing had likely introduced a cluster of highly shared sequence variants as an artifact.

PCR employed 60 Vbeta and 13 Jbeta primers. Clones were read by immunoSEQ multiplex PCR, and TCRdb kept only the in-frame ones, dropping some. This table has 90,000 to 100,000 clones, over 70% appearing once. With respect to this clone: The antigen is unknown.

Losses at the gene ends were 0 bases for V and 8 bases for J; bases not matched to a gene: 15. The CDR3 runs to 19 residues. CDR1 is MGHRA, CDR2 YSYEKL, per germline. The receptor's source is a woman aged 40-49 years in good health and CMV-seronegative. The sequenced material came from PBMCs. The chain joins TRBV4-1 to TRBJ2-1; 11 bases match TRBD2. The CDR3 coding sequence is TGCGCCAGCAGCCAAGATCCACTCTCCCTAGCGGGGGGTTCCCATGAGCAGTTCTTC. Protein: CASSQDPLSLAGGSHEQFF.